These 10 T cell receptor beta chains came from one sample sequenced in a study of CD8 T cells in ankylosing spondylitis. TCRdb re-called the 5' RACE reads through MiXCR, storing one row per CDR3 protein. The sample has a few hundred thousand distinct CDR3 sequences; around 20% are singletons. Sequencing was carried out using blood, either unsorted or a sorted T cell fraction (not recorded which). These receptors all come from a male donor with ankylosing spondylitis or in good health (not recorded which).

The CDR3 is CAWSVTSGGYYEQYF. The DNA of the CDR3 is TGTGCCTGGAGCGTAACTAGCGGGGGTTACTACGAGCAGTACTTC. The chain is built from TRBV30 and TRBJ2-7, with 11 bases aligning to TRBD2. Germline V gives CDR1 GTSNPN, CDR2 SVGIG (reference sequence). The CDR3 totals 15 residues. V lost 3 bases, J lost 3 bases, and 7 bases stayed unmatched.

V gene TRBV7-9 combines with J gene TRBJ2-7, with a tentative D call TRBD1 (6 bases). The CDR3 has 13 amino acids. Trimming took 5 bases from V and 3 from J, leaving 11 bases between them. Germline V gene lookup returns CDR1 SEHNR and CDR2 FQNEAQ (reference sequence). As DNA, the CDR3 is TGTGCCAGCAGCGCCGCGGACAGCTACGAGCAGTACTTC. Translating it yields CASSAADSYEQYF. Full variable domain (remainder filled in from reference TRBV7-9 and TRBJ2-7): DTGVSQNPRHKITKRGQNVTFRCDPISEHNRLYWYRQTLGQGPEFLTYFQNEAQLEKSRLLSDRFSAERPKGSFSTLEIQRTEQGDSAMYLCASSAADSYEQYFGPGTRLTVT.

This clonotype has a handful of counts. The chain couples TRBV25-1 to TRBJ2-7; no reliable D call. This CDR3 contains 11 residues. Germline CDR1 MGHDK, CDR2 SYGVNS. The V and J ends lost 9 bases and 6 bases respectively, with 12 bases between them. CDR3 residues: CARTEHSEQYF. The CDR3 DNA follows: TGTGCCAGGACTGAACATTCCGAGCAGTACTTC.

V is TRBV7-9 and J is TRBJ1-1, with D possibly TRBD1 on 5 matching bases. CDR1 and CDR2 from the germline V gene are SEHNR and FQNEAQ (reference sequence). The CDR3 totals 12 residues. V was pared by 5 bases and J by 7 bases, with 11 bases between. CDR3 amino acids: CASSQGRGEAFF. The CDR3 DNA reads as TGTGCCAGCAGCCAAGGGAGGGGTGAAGCTTTCTTT.

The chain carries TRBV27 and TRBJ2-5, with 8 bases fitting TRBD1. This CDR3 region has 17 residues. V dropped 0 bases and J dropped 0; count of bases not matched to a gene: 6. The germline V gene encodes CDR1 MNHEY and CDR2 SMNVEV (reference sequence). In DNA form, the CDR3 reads TGTGCCAGCAGTTTATCGGGACAGGTTCTGTACCAAGAGACCCAGTACTTC. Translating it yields CASSLSGQVLYQETQYF.

CDR3 coding DNA: TGTGCCAGCAGCATCAACAGGGGCTACGAGCAGTACTTC. Translated, it gives CASSINRGYEQYF. The chain recombines TRBV11-2 with TRBJ2-7, with 7 bases aligning to TRBD1. This CDR3 is 13 amino acids long. Germline V CDR1 and CDR2: SGHAT, FQNNGV. V lost 5 bases to trimming and J lost 3 bases; unmatched junction nucleotides: 4.

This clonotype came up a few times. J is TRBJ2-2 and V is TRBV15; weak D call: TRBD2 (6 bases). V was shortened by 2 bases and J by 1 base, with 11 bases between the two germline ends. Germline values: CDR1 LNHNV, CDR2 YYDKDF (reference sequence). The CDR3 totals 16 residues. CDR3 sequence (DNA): TGTGCCACCAGCAGAAGGGAGGTGGGGAACACCGGGGAGCTGTTTTTT. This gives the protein CATSRREVGNTGELFF.

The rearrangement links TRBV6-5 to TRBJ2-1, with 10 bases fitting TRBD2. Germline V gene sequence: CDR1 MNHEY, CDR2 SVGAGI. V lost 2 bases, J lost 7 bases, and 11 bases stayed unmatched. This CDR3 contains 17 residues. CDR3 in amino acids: CASSYDGAGGPKNEQFF. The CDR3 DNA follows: TGTGCCAGCAGTTACGACGGAGCGGGGGGGCCGAAGAATGAGCAGTTCTTC.

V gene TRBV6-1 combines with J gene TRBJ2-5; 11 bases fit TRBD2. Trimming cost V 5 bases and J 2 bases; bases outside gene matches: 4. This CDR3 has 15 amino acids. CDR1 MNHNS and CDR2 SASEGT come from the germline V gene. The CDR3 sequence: CASSLAGGTQETQYF. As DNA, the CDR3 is TGTGCCAGCAGTCTAGCGGGGGGAACACAAGAGACCCAGTACTTC.

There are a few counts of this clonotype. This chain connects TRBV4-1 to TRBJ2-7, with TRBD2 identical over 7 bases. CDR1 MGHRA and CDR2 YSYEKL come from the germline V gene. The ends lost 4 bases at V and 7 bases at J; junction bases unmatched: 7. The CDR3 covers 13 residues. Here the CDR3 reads CASSPPRGVEQYF. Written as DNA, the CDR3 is TGCGCCAGCAGCCCACCACGGGGGGTGGAGCAGTACTTC.